Listed here is a single T cell receptor beta chain. What it binds is not known. Assay: immunoSEQ multiplex PCR; the TCRdb copy retains only in-frame clones and omits some. The table includes 80,000 or so clones, about 92% detected once. The CDR3 has 12 amino acids. V was shortened by 6 bases and J by 10 bases, with 13 bases between the two germline ends. The data stem from a study of brain T cells in children with intractable seizures. Overall study results and limits: Viral specificity was inferred only from CDR3 similarity; HCMV serostatus was unknown. Absence of clones before surgery may stem from lower sequencing depth.

Surgery cases with the highest brain T cell transcript signatures were chosen for sequencing. Before surgery, patients took at least one anti-epileptic drug. The V call is TRBV12-3 or TRBV12-4, the J call TRBJ1-3, with no clear D. This sample comprised peripheral blood, obtained at surgery. This clonotype originated in a boy under three years old with tuberous sclerosis and intractable seizures. The CDR3 region has the DNA TGTGCCAGCAGGGACCAGACGACGACCATATATTTT. Protein: CASRDQTTTIYF.